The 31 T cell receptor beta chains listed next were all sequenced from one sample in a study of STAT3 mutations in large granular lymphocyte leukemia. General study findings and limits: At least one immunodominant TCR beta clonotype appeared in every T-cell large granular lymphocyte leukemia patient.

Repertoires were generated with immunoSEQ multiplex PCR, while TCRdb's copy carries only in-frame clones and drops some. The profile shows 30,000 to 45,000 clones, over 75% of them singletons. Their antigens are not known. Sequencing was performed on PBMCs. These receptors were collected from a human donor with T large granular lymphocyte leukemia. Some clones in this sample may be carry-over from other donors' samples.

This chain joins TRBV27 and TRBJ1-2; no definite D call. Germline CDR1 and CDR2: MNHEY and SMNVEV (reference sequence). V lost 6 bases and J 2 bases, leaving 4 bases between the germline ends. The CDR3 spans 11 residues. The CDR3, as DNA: TGTGCCAGCAGGAACAACTATGGCTACACCTTC. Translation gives CASRNNYGYTF.

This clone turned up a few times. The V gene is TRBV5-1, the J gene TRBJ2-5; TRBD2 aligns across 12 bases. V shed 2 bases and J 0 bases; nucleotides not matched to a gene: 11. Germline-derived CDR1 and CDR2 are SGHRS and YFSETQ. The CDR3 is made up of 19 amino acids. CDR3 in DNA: TGCGCCAGCAGCTTTGGCCTACTGGCTAGCGGGGGGGACCAAGAGACCCAGTACTTC. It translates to CASSFGLLASGGDQETQYF.

This chain's CDR3 is CASSGITGDNQPQHF. The CDR3 bases are TGTGCCAGTAGTGGCATAACAGGGGACAATCAGCCCCAGCATTTT. The J gene is TRBJ1-5, the V gene TRBV19; 7 bases match TRBD1. This CDR3 is built from 15 residues. Germline values: CDR1 LNHDA, CDR2 SQIVND (reference sequence). Germline trimming cut 5 bases from V and 3 bases from J; bases unmatched to any gene: 7.

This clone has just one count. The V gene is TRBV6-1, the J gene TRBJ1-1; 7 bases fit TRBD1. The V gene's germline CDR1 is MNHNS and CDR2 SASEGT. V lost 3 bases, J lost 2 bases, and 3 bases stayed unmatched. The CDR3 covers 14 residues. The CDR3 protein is CASSDRQGNTEAFF. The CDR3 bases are TGTGCCAGCAGTGATAGACAGGGAAACACTGAAGCTTTCTTT.

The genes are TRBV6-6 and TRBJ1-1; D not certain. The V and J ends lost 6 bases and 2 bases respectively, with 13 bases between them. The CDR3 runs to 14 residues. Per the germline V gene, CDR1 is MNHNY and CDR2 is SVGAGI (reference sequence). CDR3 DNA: TGTGCCAGCAGCTACGGGAGTGCAAACACTGAAGCTTTCTTT. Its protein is CASSYGSANTEAFF.

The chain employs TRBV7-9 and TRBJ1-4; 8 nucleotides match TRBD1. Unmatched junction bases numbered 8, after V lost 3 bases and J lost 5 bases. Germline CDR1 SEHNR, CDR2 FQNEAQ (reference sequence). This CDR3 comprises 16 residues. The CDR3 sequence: CASSFWTGNMNEKLFF. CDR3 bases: TGTGCCAGCAGCTTCTGGACAGGGAATATGAATGAAAAACTGTTTTTT.

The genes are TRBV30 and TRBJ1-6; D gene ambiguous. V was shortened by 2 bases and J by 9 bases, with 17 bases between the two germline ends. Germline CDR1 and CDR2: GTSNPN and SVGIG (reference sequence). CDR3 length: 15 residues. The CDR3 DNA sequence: TGTGCCTGGAGTCCCGGCGTCCCGGGAGGTTCACCCCTCCACTTT. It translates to CAWSPGVPGGSPLHF.

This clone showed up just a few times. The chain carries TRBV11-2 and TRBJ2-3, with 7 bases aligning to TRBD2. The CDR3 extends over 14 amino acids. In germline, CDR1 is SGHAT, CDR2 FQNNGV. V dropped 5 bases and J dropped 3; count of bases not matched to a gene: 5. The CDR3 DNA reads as TGTGCCAGCAGCATGGGGGGGAGTACAGATACGCAGTATTTT. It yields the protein CASSMGGSTDTQYF.

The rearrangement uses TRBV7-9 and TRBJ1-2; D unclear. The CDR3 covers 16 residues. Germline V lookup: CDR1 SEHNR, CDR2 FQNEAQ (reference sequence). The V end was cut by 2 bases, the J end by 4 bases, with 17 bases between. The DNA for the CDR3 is TGTGCCAGCAGCTTAAAGTATGGCGAGCTGCTCTATGGCTACACCTTC. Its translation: CASSLKYGELLYGYTF.

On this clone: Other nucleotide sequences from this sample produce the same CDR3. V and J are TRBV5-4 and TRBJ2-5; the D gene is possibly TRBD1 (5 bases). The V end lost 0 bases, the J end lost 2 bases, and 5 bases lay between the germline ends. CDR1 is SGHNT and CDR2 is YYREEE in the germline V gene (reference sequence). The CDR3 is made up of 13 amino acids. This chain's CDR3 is CASSLGQQETQYF. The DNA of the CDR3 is TGTGCCAGCAGCTTGGGACAGCAAGAGACCCAGTACTTC. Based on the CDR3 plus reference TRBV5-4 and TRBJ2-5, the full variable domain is ETGVTQSPTHLIKTRGQQVTLRCSSQSGHNTVSWYQQALGQGPQFIFQYYREEENGRGNFPPRFSGLQFPNYSSELNVNALELDDSALYLCASSLGQQETQYFGPGTRLLVL.

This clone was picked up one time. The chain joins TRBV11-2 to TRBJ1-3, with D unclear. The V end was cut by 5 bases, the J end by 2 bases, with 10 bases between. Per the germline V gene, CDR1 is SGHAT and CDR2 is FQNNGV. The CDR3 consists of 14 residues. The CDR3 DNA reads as TGTGCCAGCAGCCCCCGGACCGCTGGAAACACCATATATTTT. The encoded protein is CASSPRTAGNTIYF.

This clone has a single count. The CDR3 bases are TGCGCCAGCAGCAGTGGACAGCCCCAAGAGACCCAGTACTTC. Translating it yields CASSSGQPQETQYF. The V and J genes are TRBV5-1 and TRBJ2-5, with D possibly being TRBD1 (6 bases). Germline V CDR1 and CDR2: SGHRS, YFSETQ. The CDR3 spans 14 residues. Trimming shortened V by 4 bases and J by 1 base, and 11 bases separated the two germline ends.

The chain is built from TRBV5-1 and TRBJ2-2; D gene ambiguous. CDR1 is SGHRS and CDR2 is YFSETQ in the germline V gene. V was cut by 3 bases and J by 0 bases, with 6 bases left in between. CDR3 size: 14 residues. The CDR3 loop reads CASSWLTNTGELFF. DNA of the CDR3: TGCGCCAGCAGCTGGTTAACGAACACCGGGGAGCTGTTTTTT.

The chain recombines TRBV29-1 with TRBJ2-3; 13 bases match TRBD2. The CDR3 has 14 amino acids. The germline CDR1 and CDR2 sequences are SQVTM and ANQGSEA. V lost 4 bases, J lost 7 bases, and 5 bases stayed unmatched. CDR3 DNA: TGCAGCGTTGGACTAGCGGGGGGAGGGAATACGCAGTATTTT. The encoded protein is CSVGLAGGGNTQYF.

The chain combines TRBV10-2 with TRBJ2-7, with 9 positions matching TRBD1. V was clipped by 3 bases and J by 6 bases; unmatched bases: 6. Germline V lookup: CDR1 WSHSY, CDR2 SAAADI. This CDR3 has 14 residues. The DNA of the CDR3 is TGCGCCAGCAGTGAAAGACAGGGGGGGTTCGAGCAGTACTTC. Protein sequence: CASSERQGGFEQYF.

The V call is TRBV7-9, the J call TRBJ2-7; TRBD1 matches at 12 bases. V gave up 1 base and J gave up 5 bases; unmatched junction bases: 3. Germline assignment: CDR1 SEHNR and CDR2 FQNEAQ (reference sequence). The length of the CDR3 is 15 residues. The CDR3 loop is CASSLVGTGGNEQYF. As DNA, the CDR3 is TGTGCCAGCAGCTTAGTAGGGACAGGGGGCAACGAGCAGTACTTC.

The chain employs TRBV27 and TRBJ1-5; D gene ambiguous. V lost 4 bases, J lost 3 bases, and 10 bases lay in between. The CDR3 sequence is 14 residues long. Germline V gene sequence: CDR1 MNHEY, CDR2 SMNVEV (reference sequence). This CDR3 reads CASSSGRDNQPQHF. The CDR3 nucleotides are TGTGCCAGCAGTTCTGGACGGGACAATCAGCCCCAGCATTTT.

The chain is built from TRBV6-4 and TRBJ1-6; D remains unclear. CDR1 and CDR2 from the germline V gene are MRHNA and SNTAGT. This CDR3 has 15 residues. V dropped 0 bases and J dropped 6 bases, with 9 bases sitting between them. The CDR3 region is CASSDSSFGNSPLHF. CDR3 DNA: TGTGCCAGCAGTGACTCGTCCTTCGGTAATTCACCCCTCCACTTT.

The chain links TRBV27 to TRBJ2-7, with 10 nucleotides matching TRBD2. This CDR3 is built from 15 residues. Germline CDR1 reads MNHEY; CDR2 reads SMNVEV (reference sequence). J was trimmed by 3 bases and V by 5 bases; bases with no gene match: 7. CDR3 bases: TGTGCCAGCAGTCCGCTAAGCGGGGGGGTCTACGAGCAGTACTTC. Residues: CASSPLSGGVYEQYF.

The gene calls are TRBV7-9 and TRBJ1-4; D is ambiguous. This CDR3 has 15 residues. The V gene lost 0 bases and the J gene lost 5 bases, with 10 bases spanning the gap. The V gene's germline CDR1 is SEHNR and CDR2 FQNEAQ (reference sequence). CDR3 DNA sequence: TGTGCCAGCAGCTTAGCGCGGTTGACAAATGAAAAACTGTTTTTT. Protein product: CASSLARLTNEKLFF.

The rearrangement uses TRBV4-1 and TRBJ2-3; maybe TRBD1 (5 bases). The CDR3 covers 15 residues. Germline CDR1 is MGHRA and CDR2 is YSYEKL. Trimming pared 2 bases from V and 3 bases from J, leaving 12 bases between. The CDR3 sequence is CASSQPQGATDTQYF. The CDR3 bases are TGCGCCAGCAGCCAACCTCAAGGGGCGACAGATACGCAGTATTTT.

The CDR3 reads CASSVRGPTNEKLFF. As DNA, the CDR3 is TGTGCCAGCAGCGTTAGGGGCCCAACTAATGAAAAACTGTTTTTT. This sequence joins TRBV7-2 and TRBJ1-4; TRBD1 might be the D (5 bases). This CDR3 has 15 amino acids. CDR1 SGHTA and CDR2 FQGNSA come from the germline V gene. V was shortened by 5 bases and J by 0 bases, with 10 bases between the two germline ends.

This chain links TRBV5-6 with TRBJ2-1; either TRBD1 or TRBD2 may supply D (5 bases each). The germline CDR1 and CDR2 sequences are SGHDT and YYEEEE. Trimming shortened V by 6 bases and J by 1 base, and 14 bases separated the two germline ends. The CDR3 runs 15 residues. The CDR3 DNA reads TGTGCCAGCAACCTCTGGGGACGGTCCTACAATGAGCAGTTCTTC. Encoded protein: CASNLWGRSYNEQFF.

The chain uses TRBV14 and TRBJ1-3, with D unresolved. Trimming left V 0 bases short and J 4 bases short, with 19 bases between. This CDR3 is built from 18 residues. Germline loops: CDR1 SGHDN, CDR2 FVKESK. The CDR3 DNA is TGTGCCAGCAGCCAAGATTTTAACCGAGCATCTAAGGGAAACACCATATATTTT. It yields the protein CASSQDFNRASKGNTIYF.

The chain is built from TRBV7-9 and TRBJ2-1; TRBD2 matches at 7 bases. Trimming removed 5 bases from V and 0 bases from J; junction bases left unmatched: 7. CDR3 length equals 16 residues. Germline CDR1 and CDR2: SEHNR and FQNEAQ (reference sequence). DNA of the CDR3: TGTGCCAGCAGCCCTCCGCGGGGGAGCTCCTACAATGAGCAGTTCTTC. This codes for CASSPPRGSSYNEQFF.

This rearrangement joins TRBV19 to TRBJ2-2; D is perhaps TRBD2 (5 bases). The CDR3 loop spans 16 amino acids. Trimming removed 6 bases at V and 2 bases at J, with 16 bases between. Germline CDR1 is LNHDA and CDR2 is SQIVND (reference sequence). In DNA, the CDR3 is TGTGCCAGTAGACCGTCTGGGAGTCTCAACACCGGGGAGCTGTTTTTT. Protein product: CASRPSGSLNTGELFF.

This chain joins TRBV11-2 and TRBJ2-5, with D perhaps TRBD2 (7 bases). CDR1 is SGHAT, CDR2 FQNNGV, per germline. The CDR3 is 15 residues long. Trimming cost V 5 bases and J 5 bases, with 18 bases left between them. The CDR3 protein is CASSPGGLATETQYF. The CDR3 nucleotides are TGTGCCAGCAGCCCCGGGGGGCTAGCTACCGAGACCCAGTACTTC.

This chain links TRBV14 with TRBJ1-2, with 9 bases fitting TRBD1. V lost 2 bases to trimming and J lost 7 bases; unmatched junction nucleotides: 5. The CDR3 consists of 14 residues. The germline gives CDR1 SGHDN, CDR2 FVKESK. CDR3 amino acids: CASSQQPGQGGYTF. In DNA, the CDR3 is TGTGCCAGCAGCCAACAACCGGGACAGGGTGGCTACACCTTC. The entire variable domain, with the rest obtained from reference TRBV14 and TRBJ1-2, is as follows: EAGVTQFPSHSVIEKGQTVTLRCDPISGHDNLYWYRRVMGKEIKFLLHFVKESKQDESGMPNNRFLAERTGGTYSTLKVQPAELEDSGVYFCASSQQPGQGGYTFGSGTRLTVV.

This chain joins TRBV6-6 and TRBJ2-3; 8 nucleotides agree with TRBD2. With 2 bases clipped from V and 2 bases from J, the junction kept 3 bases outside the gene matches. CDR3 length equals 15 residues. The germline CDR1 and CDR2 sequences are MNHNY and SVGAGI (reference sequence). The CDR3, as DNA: TGTGCCAGCAGTTACCGGGGGGGCTACACAGATACGCAGTATTTT. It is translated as CASSYRGGYTDTQYF.

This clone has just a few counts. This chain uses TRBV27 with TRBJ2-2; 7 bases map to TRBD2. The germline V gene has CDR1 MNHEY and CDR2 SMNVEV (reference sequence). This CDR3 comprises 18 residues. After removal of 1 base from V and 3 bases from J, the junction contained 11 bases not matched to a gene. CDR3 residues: CASSLYGIAGPYTGELFF. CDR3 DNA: TGTGCCAGCAGTTTATATGGCATAGCGGGCCCCTACACCGGGGAGCTGTTTTTT.

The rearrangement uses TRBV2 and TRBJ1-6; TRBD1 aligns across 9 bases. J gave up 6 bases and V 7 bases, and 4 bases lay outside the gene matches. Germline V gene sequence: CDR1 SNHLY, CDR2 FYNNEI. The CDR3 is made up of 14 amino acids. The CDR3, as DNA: TGTGCCAGCATCCGGGGACAGGGTAATTCACCCCTCCACTTT. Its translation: CASIRGQGNSPLHF. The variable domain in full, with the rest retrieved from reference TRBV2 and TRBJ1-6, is EPEVTQTPSHQVTQMGQEVILRCVPISNHLYFYWYRQILGQKVEFLVSFYNNEISEKSEIFDDQFSVERPDGSNFTLKIRSTKLEDSAMYFCASIRGQGNSPLHFGNGTRLTVT.